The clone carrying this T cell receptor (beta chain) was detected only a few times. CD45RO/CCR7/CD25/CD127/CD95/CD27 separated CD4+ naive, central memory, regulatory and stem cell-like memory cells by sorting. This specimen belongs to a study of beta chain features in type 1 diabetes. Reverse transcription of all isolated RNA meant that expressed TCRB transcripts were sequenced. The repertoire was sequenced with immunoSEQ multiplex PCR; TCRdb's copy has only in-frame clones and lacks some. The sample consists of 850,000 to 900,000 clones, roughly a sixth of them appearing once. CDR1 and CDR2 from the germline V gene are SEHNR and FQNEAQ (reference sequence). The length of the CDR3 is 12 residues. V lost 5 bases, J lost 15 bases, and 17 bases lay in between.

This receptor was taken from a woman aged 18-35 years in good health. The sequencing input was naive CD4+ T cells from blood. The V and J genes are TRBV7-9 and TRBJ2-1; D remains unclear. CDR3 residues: CASSRTAAGGFF. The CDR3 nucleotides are TGTGCCAGCAGCCGCACGGCGGCAGGTGGGTTCTTC.